Listed below are T cell receptor beta chains from one sample, sequenced in a study of chemoradiotherapy in HPV16-positive cancers. Measured with immunoSEQ multiplex PCR; TCRdb has only the in-frame clones, and not every one. Among 900 or so clones listed, around 90% were seen once. The source material was tumor tissue, sampled from a patient who underwent chemoradiotherapy. The receptors stem from a human donor with HPV-associated anogenital cancer. The CDR3 runs from the conserved cysteine through the conserved F or W. Each record gives: D gene, V gene, clone size, J gene, CDR3 DNA, CDR3 protein. A D gene is named only where the DNA matches it firmly. Not every row has a clone size; where given, it reads once, few, many or a size class.

NA	TRBV7-2	NA	TRBJ2-1	TGTGCCAGCAGCAGGGGACTGAACGAGCAGTTCTTC	CASSRGLNEQFF
NA	TRBV5-1	NA	TRBJ2-6	TGCGCCAGCAGCTTTCCGACAGGTGGGGCCAACGTCCTGACTTTC	CASSFPTGGANVLTF
NA	TRBV27	NA	TRBJ1-1	TGTGCCCGCGCTCTCAGGGATGTAAACACTGAAGCTTTCTTT	CARALRDVNTEAFF
TRBD2	TRBV4-2	NA	TRBJ2-5	TGTGCCAGCAGCCTGAACCGGGGGGGGGAAGAGACCCAGTACTTC	CASSLNRGGEETQYF
TRBD1	TRBV19	NA	TRBJ1-1	TGTGCCAGTAGGATACAGGGGCGAGGCACTGAAGCTTTCTTT	CASRIQGRGTEAFF
NA	TRBV19	NA	TRBJ1-2	TGTGCCAGTAATGACAGCAGGAAGCCCCTCTGGGGCTACACCTTC	CASNDSRKPLWGYTF
TRBD2	TRBV4-3	NA	TRBJ2-3	TGCGCCAGCAGCCAACTGGGACTAGCGGGGGGAGATACGCAGTATTTT	CASSQLGLAGGDTQYF
TRBD1	TRBV5-4	NA	TRBJ2-7	TGTGCCAGCTCCCACCGGGACAGGGAACAGTACTTC	CASSHRDREQYF
NA	TRBV9	NA	TRBJ2-7	TGTGCCAGCAGCGCCCATGTAGGGGACCGCTCCTACGAGCAGTACTTC	CASSAHVGDRSYEQYF
NA	TRBV5-1	NA	TRBJ2-3	TGCGCCAGCAGCCGGGAAGTAGGGCAGATCGACCCGTGGCGGTATTTT	CASSREVGQIDPWRYF
TRBD1	TRBV5-1	NA	TRBJ1-1	TGCGCCAGCAGCTTCCAGGGGGATATTAACACTGAAGCTTTCTTT	CASSFQGDINTEAFF
TRBD2	TRBV30	NA	TRBJ2-1	TGTGCCTGGGGACCGGGACTAGCACACATTGATGAGCAGTTCTTC	CAWGPGLAHIDEQFF
NA	TRBV18	NA	TRBJ1-1	TGTGCCAGCTCCCAGAGGCCGAACACTGAAGCTTTCTTT	CASSQRPNTEAFF
NA	TRBV5-6	NA	TRBJ2-2	TGTGCCAGCAGCCTAACCAGGAACACCGGGGAGCTGTTTTTT	CASSLTRNTGELFF
TRBD1	TRBV5-6	NA	TRBJ1-1	TGTGCCAGCAGCCCCAGCGGAAGAGTAACAGGGGGCGCGTTTGAAGCTTTCTTT	CASSPSGRVTGGAFEAFF
NA	TRBV12-5	NA	TRBJ2-7	TGTGCTAGTGGTCTCGCGGTGGGACCGGGAATACTTAGGTCCTACGAGCAGTACTTC	CASGLAVGPGILRSYEQYF
NA	TRBV19	NA	TRBJ1-4	TGTGCCAGTAGTAGCCGGCGACCGGGGGCACGGGAAAAACTGTTTTTT	CASSSRRPGAREKLFF
NA	TRBV4-3	NA	TRBJ1-1	TGCGCCAGCAGCCAAGATACGAGGTACACTGAAGCTTTCTTT	CASSQDTRYTEAFF
TRBD1	TRBV4-1	NA	TRBJ2-3	TGCGCCAGCAGCCAAGTCCCAGGGGGCAGAACAGATACGCAGTATTTT	CASSQVPGGRTDTQYF
NA	TRBV7-8	NA	TRBJ2-7	TGTGCCAGCAGCTCCGAGGGCGAGCAGTACTTC	CASSSEGEQYF
NA	TRBV11-2	NA	TRBJ2-7	TGTGCCAGCAGGGGGCAGGGAGGCTCCTACGAGCAGTACTTC	CASRGQGGSYEQYF
NA	TRBV4-1	NA	TRBJ2-3	TGCGCCAGCAGCCCAGGCGGGGAGGCCACAGATACGCAGTATTTT	CASSPGGEATDTQYF
NA	TRBV7-9	NA	TRBJ1-1	TGTGCCAGCAGCTTAGCAGTGGGAACTGAAGCTTTCTTT	CASSLAVGTEAFF
NA	TRBV14	NA	TRBJ1-2	TGTGCCAGCAGGTATGGCTACACCTTC	CASRYGYTF
NA	TRBV5-4	NA	TRBJ1-1	TGTGCCAGCAGCATACAGGGTATGAACACTGAAGCTTTCTTT	CASSIQGMNTEAFF
NA	TRBV30	NA	TRBJ1-3	TGTGCCTGGAGTTCCAAGGGGGGCCTAGCTCATTTT	CAWSSKGGLAHF
NA	TRBV29-1	NA	TRBJ2-3	TGCAGCGTGGGGGAGGATACGCAGTATTTT	CSVGEDTQYF
NA	TRBV5-1	NA	TRBJ1-1	TGCGCCAGCAGCTTGGGACAGCCGAACACTGAAGCTTTCTTT	CASSLGQPNTEAFF
NA	TRBV30	NA	TRBJ1-3	TGTGCCTGGAGTGGGGCTTGGGGTGGAAACACCATATATTTT	CAWSGAWGGNTIYF
NA	TRBV4-2	NA	TRBJ1-3	TGTGCCAGCAGCCCGAATCAGTTCTCTGGAAACACCATATATTTT	CASSPNQFSGNTIYF
TRBD1	TRBV5-1	NA	TRBJ1-1	TGCGCCAGCAGCGGACAGGGGGCGGTTGCTGAAGCTTTCTTT	CASSGQGAVAEAFF
TRBD2	TRBV9	NA	TRBJ2-1	TGTGCCAGCAGCGGCGTTCCGGGACTAGCGGGGGGTGGCAATGAGCAGTTCTTC	CASSGVPGLAGGGNEQFF
NA	TRBV20-1	NA	TRBJ1-4	TGCAGTGCTGAACTGAATGAAAAACTGTTTTTT	CSAELNEKLFF
NA	TRBV29-1	NA	TRBJ1-2	TGCAGCGTGATGGACGGGAACTATGGCTACACCTTC	CSVMDGNYGYTF
NA	TRBV19	NA	TRBJ2-3	TGTGCCAGTAGTATCCCCGGGGGCGCAGATACGCAGTATTTT	CASSIPGGADTQYF
TRBD1	TRBV4-3	NA	TRBJ1-1	TGCGCCAGCAGCCAAGGGGTTACAGGGGCTACTGAAGCTTTCTTT	CASSQGVTGATEAFF
NA	TRBV7-9	NA	TRBJ2-3	TGTGCCAGCAGCGTAGGGGGACCAGATACGCAGTATTTT	CASSVGGPDTQYF
TRBD1	TRBV5-4	NA	TRBJ2-5	TGTGCCAGCAGCTTGGACAAAACAGGGGCCCAAGAGACCCAGTACTTC	CASSLDKTGAQETQYF
NA	TRBV7-2	few	TRBJ1-2	TGTGCCAGCAGCTTTGACACAAACTATGGCTACACCTTC	CASSFDTNYGYTF
NA	TRBV5-8	NA	TRBJ1-2	TGTGCCAGCAGCTCATCGTCGGTGTCAGTGCCTAACTATGGCTACACCTTC	CASSSSSVSVPNYGYTF
NA	TRBV28	NA	TRBJ1-4	TGTGCCAGCTCATCGGGGAAAGAAAAACTGTTTTTT	CASSSGKEKLFF
NA	TRBV6-5	NA	TRBJ1-2	TGTGCCAGCAGTTCACTAGGGCCGGACTATGGCTACACCTTC	CASSSLGPDYGYTF
TRBD2	TRBV4-1	NA	TRBJ2-7	TGCGCCAGCAGCCCCAGCGGGGGGGCCCGTGAGCAGTACTTC	CASSPSGGAREQYF
NA	TRBV28	NA	TRBJ1-2	TGTGCCAGCAGTCCAATGTCCGTTCAGGGGAACTATGGCTACACCTTC	CASSPMSVQGNYGYTF
NA	TRBV5-6	NA	TRBJ2-1	TGTGCCAGCAGCCCTTCTCTAACTAGTTCCGGCAACAATGAGCAGTTCTTC	CASSPSLTSSGNNEQFF
TRBD2	TRBV5-1	NA	TRBJ2-7	TGCGCCAGCTCCACTAGCGCCGGCTCCTACGAGCAGTACTTC	CASSTSAGSYEQYF
TRBD1	TRBV4-1	few	TRBJ1-2	TGCGCCAGCAGCCAAGATGGGGACAGTCTATGGAGCTACACCTTC	CASSQDGDSLWSYTF
NA	TRBV4-2	NA	TRBJ2-7	TGTGCCAGCAGCCAAGATAGCTACGAGCAGTACTTC	CASSQDSYEQYF
NA	TRBV4-2	NA	TRBJ1-1	TGTGCCAGCAGCCAGGCCAGGACGGGGAACACTGAAGCTTTCTTT	CASSQARTGNTEAFF
TRBD1	TRBV27	NA	TRBJ1-2	TGTGCCAGCAGTCCCTCAGGGGGACAGGGTACTGGCTACACCTTC	CASSPSGGQGTGYTF
NA	TRBV2	NA	TRBJ2-7	TGTGCCAGCAGCTCCCAGTCCCTTGGCGAGCAGTACTTC	CASSSQSLGEQYF
NA	TRBV6-1	NA	TRBJ1-1	TGTGCCAGCAGTGTTGGGAGTAACACTGAAGCTTTCTTT	CASSVGSNTEAFF
NA	TRBV5-6	NA	TRBJ1-2	TGTGCCAGCAGCTTGGCGGGGGTCCATGGCTACACCTTC	CASSLAGVHGYTF
TRBD2	TRBV4-1	NA	TRBJ2-1	TGCGCCAGCAGCCCTAAGACTGGGACTAGCGGGGGGGCAAAAGATAATGAGCAGTTCTTC	CASSPKTGTSGGAKDNEQFF